These 3 T cell receptor beta chains share one sample of origin, sequenced in a study of cytomegalovirus exposure and HLA in healthy donors. The assay was immunoSEQ multiplex PCR, and TCRdb's table has in-frame clones only and misses some. The sample lists 350,000 or so clones; just over 85% were seen once. The specimen sequenced was PBMCs. The receptors were gathered from a woman between 18 and 29 years old in good health and CMV-seronegative.

The V gene is TRBV4-3, the J gene TRBJ2-1; TRBD2 is a possible D gene (6 bases). Deletions cut 0 bases from V and 5 bases from J, with 14 bases between. Germline V gives CDR1 LGHNA, CDR2 YSLEER. This CDR3 region has 16 residues. CDR3 nucleotides: TGCGCCAGCAGCCAAGATCGCGGGATTAGAAACAATGAGCAGTTCTTC. Translation gives CASSQDRGIRNNEQFF.

This chain joins TRBV5-1 and TRBJ1-2, with 8 positions matching TRBD1. The CDR3 sequence is 15 residues long. Germline V gives CDR1 SGHRS, CDR2 YFSETQ. With 0 bases clipped from V and 6 bases from J, the junction kept 7 bases outside the gene matches. CDR3 in DNA: TGCGCCAGCAGCTTGGGACAGGGGATAGCAAATGGCTACACCTTC. This codes for CASSLGQGIANGYTF.

The chain joins TRBV5-4 to TRBJ2-7, with D maybe TRBD1 (5 bases). Trimming shortened V by 0 bases and J by 5 bases, and 18 bases separated the two germline ends. The CDR3 loop spans 16 amino acids. Germline V gene lookup returns CDR1 SGHNT and CDR2 YYREEE (reference sequence). The CDR3 sequence: CASSLADNEIPNEQYF. The CDR3 coding sequence is TGTGCCAGCAGCTTGGCGGACAACGAAATCCCCAACGAGCAGTACTTC.